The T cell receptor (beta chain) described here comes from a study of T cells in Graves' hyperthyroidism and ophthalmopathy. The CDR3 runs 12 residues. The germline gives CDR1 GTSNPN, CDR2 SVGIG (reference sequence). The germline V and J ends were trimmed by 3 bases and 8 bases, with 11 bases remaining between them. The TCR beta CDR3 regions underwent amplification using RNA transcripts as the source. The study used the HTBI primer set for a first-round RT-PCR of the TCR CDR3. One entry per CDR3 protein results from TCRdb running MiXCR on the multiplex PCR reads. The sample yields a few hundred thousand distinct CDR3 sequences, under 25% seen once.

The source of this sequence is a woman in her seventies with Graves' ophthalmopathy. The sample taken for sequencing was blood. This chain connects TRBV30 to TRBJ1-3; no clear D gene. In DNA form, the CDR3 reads TGTGCCTGGAGCCCGGGTTGGGACACCATATATTTT. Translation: CAWSPGWDTIYF.